The entry below gives a single TCR beta chain sequence along with its context. Assay used: immunoSEQ multiplex PCR; TCRdb lists only in-frame clones, some missing. The table lists 130,000 or so clones, roughly 90% of them singletons. This sample is part of a study of blood T cell repertoires in COVID-19. Whole-study context: There were acute and convalescent COVID-19 samples, and they came from the United States, Italy and Spain. Sources were T cells, B-cell-depleted T cells, or PBMCs; the material itself was cDNA or gDNA.

Germline lookup yields CDR1 KGHDR and CDR2 SFDVKD. The CDR3 contains 18 residues. Unmatched junction bases numbered 8, after V lost 4 bases and J lost 3 bases. The receptor was derived from a man aged 70-80 years with active COVID-19. The source material was peripheral blood. This chain uses TRBV24-1 with TRBJ2-2; TRBD2 aligns across 12 bases. The CDR3 bases are TGTGCCACCAGTGACTTCAGGACTAGCGGGATATACACCGGGGAGCTGTTTTTT. This encodes CATSDFRTSGIYTGELFF.